This is a list of T cell receptor beta chains from one sample in a study of metastatic and nonmetastatic thyroid tumors. TCRdb re-analyzed the PCR reads using MiXCR. The sample has 24,000 or so clones; over 20% are singletons. What was sequenced was blood. The source is a female donor with papillary thyroid cancer or a benign thyroid nodule (not recorded which). Some clones in this sample may be carry-over from other donors' samples. Both conserved end residues are part of each CDR3. The D gene is left open where the match is weak. Size values are once, few and many counts, or a class for expanded clones, and some rows have none.

V	D	J	size	CDR3	DNA
TRBV3-1	.	TRBJ2-3	many	CASSHEPGQNTDTQYF	TGTGCCAGCAGTCATGAACCGGGACAAAACACAGATACGCAGTATTTT
TRBV9	.	TRBJ1-6	.	CASSVSGHYNSPLHF	TGTGCCAGCAGCGTATCGGGACACTATAATTCACCCCTCCACTTT
TRBV7-8	.	TRBJ2-2	many	CASSLGRANTGELFF	TGTGCCAGCAGCCTAGGGAGAGCGAACACCGGGGAGCTGTTTTTT
TRBV18	.	TRBJ1-6	.	CASSSTDIRVTPLHF	TGTGCCAGCTCATCCACGGACATACGAGTGACACCCCTCCACTTT
TRBV5-1	.	TRBJ2-1	.	CASSLWDNGQFF	TGCGCCAGCAGCCTCTGGGACAATGGTCAGTTCTTC
TRBV5-5	.	TRBJ2-4	many	CASSLDGHLAKNIQYF	TGTGCCAGCAGCTTGGATGGGCACTTAGCCAAAAACATTCAGTACTTC
TRBV11-1	TRBD1	TRBJ2-1	many	CASSKDGTGSNEQFF	TGTGCCAGCAGCAAAGACGGGACAGGGTCTAATGAGCAGTTCTTC
TRBV11-2	.	TRBJ2-5	many	CASSLFPRTTRTKETQYF	TGTGCCAGCAGCTTATTTCCTCGTACCACTAGGACCAAAGAGACCCAGTACTTC
TRBV28	.	TRBJ2-1	many	CASTRGGSYNEQFF	TGTGCCAGCACCCGAGGCGGATCCTACAATGAGCAGTTCTTC
TRBV3-1	TRBD2	TRBJ2-5	many	CASSLTSGRRGETQYF	TGTGCCAGCAGCCTGACTAGCGGGAGACGGGGAGAGACCCAGTACTTC
TRBV6-1	TRBD1	TRBJ1-5	.	CSTKRTGAEGNQPQHF	TGTTCTACCAAGAGGACAGGGGCGGAGGGCAATCAGCCCCAGCATTTT
TRBV30	TRBD2	TRBJ2-1	.	CAWSVGGRENEQFF	TGTGCCTGGAGTGTTGGAGGGAGGGAGAATGAGCAGTTCTTC
TRBV20-1	.	TRBJ2-7	many	CSATPLALSSYEQYF	TGCAGTGCAACCCCCCTAGCGTTGAGCTCCTACGAGCAGTACTTC
TRBV4-1	.	TRBJ2-1	many	CASSQVLIGPNNEQFF	TGCGCCAGCAGCCAAGTTCTTATAGGACCCAACAATGAGCAGTTCTTC
TRBV2	.	TRBJ1-2	.	CASSEAVDIYGYTF	TGTGCCAGCAGTGAAGCGGTGGACATCTATGGCTACACCTTC
TRBV7-3	TRBD2	TRBJ2-1	.	CASSLTTTSGSYNEQFF	TGTGCCAGCAGCTTAACGACCACTAGCGGGAGCTACAATGAGCAGTTCTTC